This T cell receptor beta chain emerged from a study of human T cells and chemical hapten exposure. This clonotype has a count of ten or more. Time point specified: healthy volunteer bleed at 6 weeks. Unfractionated whole blood was the source from which total RNA was extracted. CDR3 length equals 16 residues. The trim removed 0 bases at V and 4 bases at J, leaving 6 bases unmatched. Germline V gene sequence: CDR1 MNHEY, CDR2 SVGAGI. TCRdb ran MiXCR on the RACE reads and lists one entry per CDR3 protein. The sample records around 35,000 distinct CDR3 sequences, 4.5% to 5.5% being singletons. The genes are TRBV6-5 and TRBJ2-5, with 9 positions matching TRBD1. This sequence originates from a human donor in good health. Some clones in this sample may be carry-over from other donors' samples. The sample consisted of whole blood. This CDR3 is CASSYSGTGSGETQYF. As DNA, the CDR3 is TGTGCCAGCAGTTACTCTGGGACAGGGAGTGGAGAGACCCAGTACTTC.